The 21 T cell receptor beta chains reported below all come from one sample, sequenced in a study of T-cell reconstitution after alpha-beta-depleted transplantation in children. Preparation of the TCRbeta library used unique molecular identifiers. One entry per CDR3 protein results from TCRdb running MiXCR on the PCR reads. The table has about 240,000 distinct CDR3 sequences, about 25% seen once. Sequencing was performed on PBMCs, taken before TCRalphabeta/CD19-depleted stem cell transplant. All receptors derive from a girl aged 2 to 10 with Fanconi anemia, due to receive a stem cell transplant.

This clonotype was recorded many times. The chain recombines TRBV10-3 with TRBJ2-7, with a tentative D call TRBD2 (5 bases). The CDR3 totals 14 residues. Per the germline V gene, CDR1 is ENHRY and CDR2 is SYGVKD. Trimming removed 2 bases at V and 2 bases at J, with 10 bases between. This chain's CDR3 is CAISEGLAPYEQYF. The CDR3 bases are TGTGCCATCAGTGAGGGCCTAGCACCCTACGAGCAGTACTTC.

This clonotype was observed a handful of times. The chain carries TRBV29-1 and TRBJ2-3; tentatively, D is TRBD2 (6 bases). Germline V gene lookup returns CDR1 SQVTM and CDR2 ANQGSEA. The CDR3 runs to 13 residues. CDR3 DNA sequence: TGCAACGTGGAGGGCATTTTCACAGATACGCAGTATTTT. Amino acids: CNVEGIFTDTQYF.

The chain employs TRBV7-6 and TRBJ2-7, with D unclear. CDR3 length: 14 amino acids. Trimming removed 5 bases at V and 3 bases at J, with 14 bases between. Germline CDR1 SGHVS, CDR2 FNYEAQ. The CDR3 reads CASSPTVRVYEQYF. DNA for the CDR3: TGTGCCAGCAGCCCTACAGTTAGGGTCTACGAGCAGTACTTC. The full variable domain, its missing parts supplied by reference TRBV7-6 and TRBJ2-7, is GAGVSQSPRYKVTKRGQDVALRCDPISGHVSLYWYRQALGQGPEFLTYFNYEAQQDKSGLPNDRFSAERPEGSISTLTIQRTEQRDSAMYRCASSPTVRVYEQYFGPGTRLTVT.

This clonotype was seen more than once but under ten times. The chain joins TRBV20-1 to TRBJ1-2; a weak D match, TRBD1 (6 bases). Germline values: CDR1 DFQATT, CDR2 SNEGSKA (reference sequence). The germline V and J ends were trimmed by 6 bases and 2 bases, with 22 bases remaining between them. CDR3 size: 16 residues. CDR3 coding DNA: TGCAGTGCCCCACCGCTGCATCTACAGGGCAACTATGGCTACACCTTC. Its translation: CSAPPLHLQGNYGYTF.

This clonotype showed up just a few times. The chain joins TRBV27 to TRBJ2-1; 7 nucleotides agree with TRBD1. J lost 7 bases, V lost 4 bases, and 19 bases had no gene match. CDR1 and CDR2 (germline): MNHEY, SMNVEV (reference sequence). The CDR3 totals 18 residues. This CDR3 reads CASSSSTPGTAVANEQFF. The DNA for the CDR3 is TGTGCCAGCAGTTCCTCAACCCCCGGGACAGCGGTCGCAAATGAGCAGTTCTTC.

This clonotype has a count of ten or more. The rearrangement links TRBV9 to TRBJ2-6; unclear D gene. Germline CDR1 is SGDLS and CDR2 is YYNGEE. This CDR3 contains 12 residues. The ends were cut back, 3 bases at V and 7 bases at J, with 5 bases in the middle. CDR3 residues: CASSAPANVLTF. In DNA, the CDR3 is TGTGCCAGCAGCGCCCCAGCCAACGTCCTGACTTTC.

This clonotype occurred many times. V gene TRBV5-1 combines with J gene TRBJ2-5; D not certain. This CDR3 has 13 amino acids. V gave up 0 bases and J gave up 4 bases, with 7 bases separating them. Germline CDR1 SGHRS, CDR2 YFSETQ. The DNA of the CDR3 is TGCGCCAGCAGCTTGGAGGACCGAGAGACCCAGTACTTC. Its protein is CASSLEDRETQYF.

This clonotype was seen many times. The rearrangement uses TRBV29-1 and TRBJ2-1; 10 positions agree with TRBD2. The length of the CDR3 is 14 residues. Trimming removed 2 bases from V and 8 bases from J; junction bases left unmatched: 6. Germline V lookup: CDR1 SQVTM, CDR2 ANQGSEA. The CDR3 sequence: CSVERVAGGHEQFF. The CDR3 DNA reads as TGCAGCGTTGAAAGGGTAGCGGGAGGTCATGAGCAGTTCTTC.

This clonotype was detected many times. This chain connects TRBV29-1 to TRBJ2-5; D remains unclear. Trimming shortened V by 4 bases and J by 5 bases, and 8 bases separated the two germline ends. The CDR3 is 11 amino acids. CDR1 SQVTM and CDR2 ANQGSEA come from the germline V gene. CDR3 loop: CSVVEYETQYF. In DNA, the CDR3 is TGCAGCGTTGTGGAGTATGAGACCCAGTACTTC.

This rearrangement joins TRBV7-2 to TRBJ1-5, with D maybe TRBD1 (5 bases). Trimming left V 1 base short and J 3 bases short, with 10 bases between. This CDR3 is 15 amino acids long. The germline V gene has CDR1 SGHTA and CDR2 FQGNSA. CDR3 residues: CASSLEQAPNQPQHF. The CDR3 DNA reads TGTGCCAGCAGCTTAGAACAGGCCCCCAATCAGCCCCAGCATTTT.

The CDR3 spells CASSLSIRQPQHF. The CDR3 DNA is TGTGCCAGCAGTTTAAGTATTCGTCAGCCCCAGCATTTT. The gene calls are TRBV6-2 or TRBV6-3 and TRBJ1-5, with no clear D. The germline V gene encodes CDR1 MNHEY and CDR2 SVGEGT. Trimming left V 4 bases short and J 6 bases short, with 10 bases between. The CDR3 has 13 residues.

The chain combines TRBV29-1 with TRBJ1-3; D possibly corresponds to TRBD1 (5 bases). Germline loops: CDR1 SQVTM, CDR2 ANQGSEA. The CDR3 spans 16 residues. Trimming left V 6 bases short and J 2 bases short, with 20 bases between. The CDR3 DNA sequence: TGCAGCGTCCCTATCCTTGGAGGGGAGCCTGGAAACACCATATATTTT. Translated: CSVPILGGEPGNTIYF.

The rearrangement joins TRBV20-1 to TRBJ2-3; 9 nucleotides match TRBD2. Trimming at V came to 6 bases and at J to 2 bases, leaving 9 bases not matched to a gene. Germline CDR1 reads DFQATT; CDR2 reads SNEGSKA (reference sequence). This CDR3 contains 15 residues. For the CDR3, the DNA is TGCAGTGCCATGCCGGGACTAGCTTTCACAGATACGCAGTATTTT. This encodes CSAMPGLAFTDTQYF.

In this sample, this clonotype turned up a few times. The V and J genes are TRBV20-1 and TRBJ2-7; a possible D gene is TRBD1 (6 bases). Germline CDR1 reads DFQATT; CDR2 reads SNEGSKA (reference sequence). CDR3 length: 13 amino acids. V was trimmed by 2 bases and J by 2 bases, leaving 10 bases between them. In nucleotides, the CDR3 is TGCAGTGCTAGAATAGGGGGAACCTACGAGCAGTACTTC. Translation: CSARIGGTYEQYF.

Ten or more counts support this clonotype. CDR3 sequence: CASSWDRETQYF. As DNA, the CDR3 is TGTGCCAGCAGTTGGGACCGTGAGACCCAGTACTTC. The rearrangement joins TRBV6-5 to TRBJ2-5, with D perhaps given as TRBD1 or TRBD2 (5 bases each). This CDR3 spans 12 amino acids. V was pared by 4 bases and J by 5 bases, with 8 bases between. The germline V gene has CDR1 MNHEY and CDR2 SVGAGI.

The rearrangement joins TRBV20-1 to TRBJ1-1; D not resolved. V lost 1 base and J lost 3, with 9 bases in between. This CDR3 spans 13 amino acids. Germline V gives CDR1 DFQATT, CDR2 SNEGSKA (reference sequence). The CDR3 sequence is CSARGEGYTEAFF. Here the CDR3 DNA reads TGCAGTGCTAGAGGTGAAGGGTACACTGAAGCTTTCTTT.

V gene TRBV28 combines with J gene TRBJ2-7; tentatively, D is TRBD1 or TRBD2 (6 bases each). V was cut by 7 bases and J by 2 bases, with 12 bases left in between. The germline CDR1 and CDR2 sequences are MDHEN and SYDVKM. The CDR3 totals 13 residues. The CDR3: CASTTGTPYEQYF. CDR3 coding DNA: TGTGCCAGCACCACAGGGACTCCCTACGAGCAGTACTTC.

V and J are TRBV27 and TRBJ1-6, with TRBD1 as a possible D gene (6 bases). The CDR3 spans 15 residues. With 7 bases removed from V and 6 bases from J, the gap between germline ends came to 16 bases. Germline CDR1 reads MNHEY; CDR2 reads SMNVEV (reference sequence). CDR3 DNA: TGTGCCAGCACCCAGGGGATCCCTTCTAATTCACCCCTCCACTTT. Encoded protein: CASTQGIPSNSPLHF.

Notes on this clonotype: Just one base apart from a much larger clone, this may be a read error. A read error is likely, as this CDR3 ends without the conserved phenylalanine or tryptophan. The chain combines TRBV25-1 with TRBJ2-1, with TRBD1 identical over 8 bases. Trimming at V came to 4 bases and at J to 8 bases, leaving 10 bases not matched to a gene. The germline V gene encodes CDR1 MGHDK and CDR2 SYGVNS. There are 15 residues in the CDR3. In DNA form, the CDR3 reads TGTGCCAGCAGTGTCCATGGACAGGGTCTAGATGAGCAGTTCATC. Amino acid sequence: CASSVHGQGLDEQFI.

This clonotype was seen only once. This chain uses TRBV2 with TRBJ2-7, with D perhaps assigned TRBD1 or TRBD2 (5 bases each). There are 15 residues in the CDR3. Germline-derived CDR1 and CDR2 are SNHLY and FYNNEI. V was cut by 2 bases and J by 4 bases, with 15 bases left in between. In DNA, the CDR3 is TGTGCCAGCAGTGAAACAGGTGTGGGCGGGTACGAGCAGTACTTC. This gives the protein CASSETGVGGYEQYF.

This clonotype appeared a few times. Here the CDR3 DNA reads TGCGCCAGCAGCTTGGAACCCGAAAGCCATTCACCCCTCCACTTT. Translation: CASSLEPESHSPLHF. V is TRBV5-1 and J is TRBJ1-6; D remains unclear. There are 15 residues in the CDR3. The germline V and J ends were trimmed by 0 bases and 8 bases, with 12 bases remaining between them. Germline assignment: CDR1 SGHRS and CDR2 YFSETQ.